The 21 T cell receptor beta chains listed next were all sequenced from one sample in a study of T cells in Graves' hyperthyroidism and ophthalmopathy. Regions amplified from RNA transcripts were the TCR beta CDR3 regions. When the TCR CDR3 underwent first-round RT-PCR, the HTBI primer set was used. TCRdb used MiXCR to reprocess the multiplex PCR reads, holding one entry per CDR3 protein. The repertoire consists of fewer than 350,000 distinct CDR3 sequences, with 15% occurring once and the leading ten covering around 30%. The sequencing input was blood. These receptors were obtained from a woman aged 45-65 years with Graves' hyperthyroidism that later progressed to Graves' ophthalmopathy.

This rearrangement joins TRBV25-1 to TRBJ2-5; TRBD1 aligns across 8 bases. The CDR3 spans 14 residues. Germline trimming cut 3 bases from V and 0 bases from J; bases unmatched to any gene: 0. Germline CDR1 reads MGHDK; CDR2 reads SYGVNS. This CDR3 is CASSEDRDQETQYF. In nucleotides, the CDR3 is TGTGCCAGCAGTGAGGACAGGGACCAAGAGACCCAGTACTTC.

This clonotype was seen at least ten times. As DNA, the CDR3 is TGTGCCAGCAGCCCGGGACAGCGAGCCTCCTACGAGCAGTACTTC. Protein product: CASSPGQRASYEQYF. The rearrangement links TRBV6-1 to TRBJ2-7, with TRBD1 matching over 7 bases. The CDR3 is 15 amino acids. Germline assignment: CDR1 MNHNS and CDR2 SASEGT. V was clipped by 6 bases and J by 0 bases; unmatched bases: 8.

CDR3 protein: CASSLLGLAGLNTGELFF. The DNA of the CDR3 is TGTGCCAGCAGCTTGCTCGGACTAGCGGGATTAAACACCGGGGAGCTGTTTTTT. This chain links TRBV5-6 with TRBJ2-2; 12 bases line up with TRBD2. Losses at the gene ends were 1 base for V and 2 bases for J; bases not matched to a gene: 6. CDR1 is SGHDT and CDR2 is YYEEEE in the germline V gene. The CDR3 is 18 amino acids. Full variable domain (rest looked up from reference TRBV5-6 and TRBJ2-2): DAGVTQSPTHLIKTRGQQVTLRCSPKSGHDTVSWYQQALGQGPQFIFQYYEEEERQRGNFPDRFSGHQFPNYSSELNVNALLLGDSALYLCASSLLGLAGLNTGELFFGEGSRLTVL.

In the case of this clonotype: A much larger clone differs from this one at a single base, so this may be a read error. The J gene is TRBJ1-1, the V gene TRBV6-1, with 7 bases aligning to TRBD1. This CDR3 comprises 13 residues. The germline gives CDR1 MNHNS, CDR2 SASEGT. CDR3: CASSLTGTTKAFF. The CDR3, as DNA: TGTGCCAGCAGCCTGACAGGGACCACTAAAGCTTTCTTT.

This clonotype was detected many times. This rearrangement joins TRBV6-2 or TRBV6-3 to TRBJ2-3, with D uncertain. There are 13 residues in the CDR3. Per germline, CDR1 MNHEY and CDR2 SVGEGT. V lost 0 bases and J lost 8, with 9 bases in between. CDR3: CASSYSPWGTQYF. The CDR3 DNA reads TGTGCCAGCAGTTACTCTCCCTGGGGTACGCAGTATTTT.

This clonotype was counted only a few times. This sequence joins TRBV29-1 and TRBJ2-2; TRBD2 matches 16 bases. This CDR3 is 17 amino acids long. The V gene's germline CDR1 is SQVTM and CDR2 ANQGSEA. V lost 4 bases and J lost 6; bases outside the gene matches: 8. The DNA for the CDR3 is TGCAGCGTTGGCGGGGGACTAGCGGGAGGGTTGGCCGGGGAGCTGTTTTTT. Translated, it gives CSVGGGLAGGLAGELFF.

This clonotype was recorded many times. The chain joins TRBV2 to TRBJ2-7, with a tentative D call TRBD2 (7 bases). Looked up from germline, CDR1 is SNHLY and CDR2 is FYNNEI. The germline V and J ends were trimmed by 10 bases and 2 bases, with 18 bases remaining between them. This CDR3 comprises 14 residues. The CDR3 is CAIRGGGKPYEQYF. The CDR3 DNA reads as TGTGCCATCCGCGGGGGCGGGAAACCCTACGAGCAGTACTTC.

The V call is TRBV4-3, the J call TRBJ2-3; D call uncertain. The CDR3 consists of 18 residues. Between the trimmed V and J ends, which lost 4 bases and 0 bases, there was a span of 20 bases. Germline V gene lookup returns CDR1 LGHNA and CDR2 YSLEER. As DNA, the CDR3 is TGCGCCAGCAGCCCCCGGGCGGCGAGAGGTGGGAGCACAGATACGCAGTATTTT. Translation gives CASSPRAARGGSTDTQYF.

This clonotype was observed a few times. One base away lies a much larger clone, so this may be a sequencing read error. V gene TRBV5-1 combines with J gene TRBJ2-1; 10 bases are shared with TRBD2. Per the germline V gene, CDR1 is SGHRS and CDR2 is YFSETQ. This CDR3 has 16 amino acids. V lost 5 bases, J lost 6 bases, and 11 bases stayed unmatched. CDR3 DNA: TGCGCCAGCAGAACTTCTAGCGGGAGTCCGTTCAATGAGCAGTTCTTC. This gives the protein CASRTSSGSPFNEQFF. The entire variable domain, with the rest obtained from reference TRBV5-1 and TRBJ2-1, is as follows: KAGVTQTPRYLIKTRGQQVTLSCSPISGHRSVSWYQQTPGQGLQFLFEYFSETQRNKGNFPGRFSGRQFSNSRSEMNVSTLELGDSALYLCASRTSSGSPFNEQFFGPGTRLTVL.

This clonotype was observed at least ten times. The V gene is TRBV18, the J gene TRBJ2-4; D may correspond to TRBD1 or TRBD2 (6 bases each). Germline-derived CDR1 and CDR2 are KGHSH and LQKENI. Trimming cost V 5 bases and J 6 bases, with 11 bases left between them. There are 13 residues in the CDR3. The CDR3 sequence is CASSFEGGNIQYF. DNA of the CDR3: TGTGCCAGCTCATTTGAGGGGGGAAACATTCAGTACTTC.

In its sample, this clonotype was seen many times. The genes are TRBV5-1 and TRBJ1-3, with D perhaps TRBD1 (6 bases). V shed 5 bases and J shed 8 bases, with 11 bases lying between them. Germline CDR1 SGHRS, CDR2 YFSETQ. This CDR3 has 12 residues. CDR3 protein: CASSPDRDTIYF. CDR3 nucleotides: TGCGCCAGCAGTCCGGACAGAGACACCATATATTTT.

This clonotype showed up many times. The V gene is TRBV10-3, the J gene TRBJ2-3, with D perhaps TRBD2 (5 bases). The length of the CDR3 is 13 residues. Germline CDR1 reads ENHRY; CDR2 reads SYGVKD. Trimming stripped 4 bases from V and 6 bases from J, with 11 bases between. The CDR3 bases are TGTGCCATCAGTGTGGGAGTAGACGATACGCAGTATTTT. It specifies CAISVGVDDTQYF.

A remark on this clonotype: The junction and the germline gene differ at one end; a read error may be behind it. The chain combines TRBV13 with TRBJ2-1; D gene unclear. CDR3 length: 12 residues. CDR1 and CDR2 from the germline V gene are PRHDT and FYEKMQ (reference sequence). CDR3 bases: TGTGCCAGCAGCTTAGGCTCAAATGAGCGGTTCTTC. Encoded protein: CASSLGSNERFF.

The CDR3 here is CASSYPRTGRNTEAFF. In nucleotides, the CDR3 is TGTGCCAGCAGTTACCCAAGGACAGGGCGGAACACTGAAGCTTTCTTT. The chain carries TRBV6-5 and TRBJ1-1; 8 positions agree with TRBD1. Germline V gene data show CDR1 as MNHEY and CDR2 as SVGAGI. The CDR3 totals 16 residues. V was pared by 2 bases and J by 1 base, with 6 bases of the junction left unmatched.

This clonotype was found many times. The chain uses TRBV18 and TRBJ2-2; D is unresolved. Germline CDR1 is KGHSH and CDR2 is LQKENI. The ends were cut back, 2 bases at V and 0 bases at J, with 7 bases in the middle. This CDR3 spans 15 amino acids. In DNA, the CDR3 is TGTGCCAGCTCACCAGGTCTGTCGAACACCGGGGAGCTGTTTTTT. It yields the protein CASSPGLSNTGELFF.

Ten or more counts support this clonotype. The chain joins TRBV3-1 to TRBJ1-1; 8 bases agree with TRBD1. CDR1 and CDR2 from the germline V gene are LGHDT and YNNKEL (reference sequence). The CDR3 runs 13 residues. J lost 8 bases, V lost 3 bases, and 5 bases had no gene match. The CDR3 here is CASSQYGTGEAFF. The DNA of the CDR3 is TGTGCCAGCAGCCAGTATGGGACAGGAGAAGCTTTCTTT.

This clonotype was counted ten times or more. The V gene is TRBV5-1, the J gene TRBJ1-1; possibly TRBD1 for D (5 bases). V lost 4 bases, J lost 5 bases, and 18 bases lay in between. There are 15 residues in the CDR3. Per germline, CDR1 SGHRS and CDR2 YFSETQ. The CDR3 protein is CASSPDAREGTEAFF. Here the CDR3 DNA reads TGCGCCAGCAGCCCGGATGCCAGGGAAGGAACTGAAGCTTTCTTT.

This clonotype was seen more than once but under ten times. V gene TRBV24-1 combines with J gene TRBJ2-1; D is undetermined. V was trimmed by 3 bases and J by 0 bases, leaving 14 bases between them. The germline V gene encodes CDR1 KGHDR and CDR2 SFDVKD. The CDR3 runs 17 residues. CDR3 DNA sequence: TGTGCCACCAGTGATATGTCTGCGAAAGTCTCCTACAATGAGCAGTTCTTC. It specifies CATSDMSAKVSYNEQFF.

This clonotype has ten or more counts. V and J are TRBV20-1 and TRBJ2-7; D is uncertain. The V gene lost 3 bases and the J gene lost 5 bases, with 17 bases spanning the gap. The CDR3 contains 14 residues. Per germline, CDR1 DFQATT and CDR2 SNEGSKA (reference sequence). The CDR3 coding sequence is TGCAGTGCTAGGGGATGGAGCTACGCCAACGAGCAGTACTTC. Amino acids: CSARGWSYANEQYF.

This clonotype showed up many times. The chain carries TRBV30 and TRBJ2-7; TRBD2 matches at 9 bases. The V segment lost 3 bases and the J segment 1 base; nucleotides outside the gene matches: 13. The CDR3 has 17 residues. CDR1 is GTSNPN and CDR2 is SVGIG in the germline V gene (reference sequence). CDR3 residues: CAWRIPGTSRMSYEQYF. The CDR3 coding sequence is TGTGCCTGGAGGATCCCCGGGACTAGCAGAATGTCCTACGAGCAGTACTTC.

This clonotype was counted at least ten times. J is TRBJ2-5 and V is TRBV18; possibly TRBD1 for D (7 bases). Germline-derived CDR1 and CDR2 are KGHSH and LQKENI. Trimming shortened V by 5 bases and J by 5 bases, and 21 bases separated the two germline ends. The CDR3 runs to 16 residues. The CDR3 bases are TGTGCCAGCTCAGACAGGGAGACTAGTATATTGGAGACCCAGTACTTC. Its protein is CASSDRETSILETQYF.